This T cell receptor beta chain was identified during a study of memory CD4+ T cells and cytomegalovirus serostatus. Study results and limitations: The CMV-associated TCR signature appears largely within the CD4+ memory repertoire.

The CDR3 is 14 amino acids. Here immunoSEQ multiplex PCR was the method, and the copy in TCRdb shows in-frame clones only, minus some. The sample lists roughly 50,000 clones; about four fifths were seen once. The sort gate was single viable CD3+CD4+CD8-CD45RO+ cells for memory CD4+ T cells. In regard to this clone: Its antigen is unknown.

The rearrangement uses TRBV21-1 and TRBJ1-1. TRBV21-1 is a documented pseudogene. The TCR originated in an adult in good health and CMV-seronegative. Some clones in this sample may be carry-over from other donors' samples. The specimen was memory CD4+ T cells from blood. The chain's CDR3 is CASLNGGMNTEAFF. DNA of the CDR3: TGTGCCAGCTTAAACGGGGGGATGAACACTGAAGCTTTCTTT.